Described below is a single TCR beta chain sequence and its context. This record comes from a study of blood T cell repertoires in COVID-19. Across the study: Spain, Italy and the United States supplied samples that represented acute and convalescent COVID-19. The cDNA or gDNA used as material had been derived from T cells, B-cell-depleted T cells, or PBMCs.

Germline V gene data show CDR1 as SGHRS and CDR2 as YFSETQ. V lost 4 bases and J 4 bases, leaving 15 bases between the germline ends. The CDR3 has 16 residues. As processed by the authors: Reference gene primer amplification gave estimated nucleated cell counts. Generated by immunoSEQ multiplex PCR, the TCRdb table keeps only in-frame clones and is missing some. That table supplies the V and J calls and clone size; D and trimming were determined from the DNA. The sample shows fewer than 180,000 clones, about 86% of them seen only once. The chain has TRBV5-1 and TRBJ2-6; possibly TRBD1 for D (6 bases). This receptor was taken from a man aged 70-80 years with acute or convalescent COVID-19. The sequencing sample was made of peripheral blood. The CDR3 is CASSAETGSGANVLTF. Written as DNA, the CDR3 is TGCGCCAGCAGCGCCGAAACAGGGTCGGGGGCCAACGTCCTGACTTTC.